One sample yielded the 5 T cell receptor beta chains listed below, sequenced in a study of blood T cells in healthy people across ages. Then a second PCR, running roughly 7 to 11 cycles, was carried out with a sample-barcoded 5' primer and a J-beta primer mix. TCRdb re-called the 5' RACE reads with MiXCR, one entry per CDR3 protein. The sample includes approximately 810,000 distinct CDR3 sequences, 29% of them seen just once. The sample consisted of blood. Source of these receptors: a woman of 80 years or more in good health.

Concerning this clonotype: This may be a read error, as it is one base from a much larger clone. The J gene is TRBJ2-5, the V gene TRBV12-3 or TRBV12-4; maybe TRBD1 (5 bases). CDR3 length: 13 residues. CDR3 residues: CASSIDREEAQYF. In nucleotides, the CDR3 is TGTGCCAGCAGCATAGACAGAGAAGAGGCCCAGTACTTC.

This clonotype occurred a few times. V usage is TRBV10-3 and J usage is TRBJ1-5; 11 nucleotides line up with TRBD1. With V trimmed by 4 bases and J by 4 bases, 3 bases remained unmatched. From germline, CDR1 is ENHRY and CDR2 SYGVKD. The CDR3 sequence is 15 residues long. CDR3 residues: CAISGTGGGNQPQHF. CDR3 coding DNA: TGTGCCATCAGTGGGACAGGGGGCGGTAATCAGCCCCAGCATTTT.

This sequence joins TRBV20-1 and TRBJ2-3, with 11 bases that match TRBD2. CDR1 and CDR2 (germline): DFQATT, SNEGSKA (reference sequence). The CDR3 sequence is 15 residues long. Trimming cost V 6 bases and J 2 bases; bases outside gene matches: 7. The CDR3 bases are TGCAGTGCCCTGGCACTAGCGGGGGACACAGATACGCAGTATTTT. Translated: CSALALAGDTDTQYF.

This clonotype was picked up a small number of times. V is TRBV28 and J is TRBJ1-5, with 9 bases that match TRBD1. CDR1 and CDR2 from the germline V gene are MDHEN and SYDVKM. The CDR3 sequence is 13 residues long. Trimming took 8 bases from V and 4 from J; bases not matched to a gene: 3. The CDR3 here is CASLGQGNQPQHF. CDR3 coding DNA: TGTGCCAGCTTGGGACAGGGTAATCAGCCCCAGCATTTT. The full variable domain, in which reference TRBV28 and TRBJ1-5 provide the parts outside the CDR3, is DVKVTQSSRYLVKRTGEKVFLECVQDMDHENMFWYRQDPGLGLRLIYFSYDVKMKEKGDIPEGYSVSREKKERFSLILESASTNQTSMYLCASLGQGNQPQHFGDGTRLSIL.

The rearrangement uses TRBV6-2 or TRBV6-3 and TRBJ1-5, with TRBD1 matching 9 bases. Per the germline V gene, CDR1 is MNHEY and CDR2 is SVGEGT. CDR3 length equals 15 residues. V shed 2 bases and J 6 bases; nucleotides not matched to a gene: 5. The CDR3 loop is CASSYGGQGRQPQHF. In DNA form, the CDR3 reads TGTGCCAGCAGTTACGGGGGACAGGGCCGTCAGCCCCAGCATTTT.